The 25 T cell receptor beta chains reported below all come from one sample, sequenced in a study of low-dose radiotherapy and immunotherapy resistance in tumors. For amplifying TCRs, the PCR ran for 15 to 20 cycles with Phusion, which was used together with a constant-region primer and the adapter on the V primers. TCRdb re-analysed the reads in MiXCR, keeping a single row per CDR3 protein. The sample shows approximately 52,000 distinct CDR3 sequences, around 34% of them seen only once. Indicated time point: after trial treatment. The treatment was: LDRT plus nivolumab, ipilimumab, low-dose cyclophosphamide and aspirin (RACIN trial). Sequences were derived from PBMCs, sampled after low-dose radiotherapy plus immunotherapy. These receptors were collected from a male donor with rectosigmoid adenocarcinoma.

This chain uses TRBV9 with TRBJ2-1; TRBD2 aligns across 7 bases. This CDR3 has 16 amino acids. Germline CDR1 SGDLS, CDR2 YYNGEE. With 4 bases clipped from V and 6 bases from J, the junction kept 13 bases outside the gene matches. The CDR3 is CASSFGTIQLLNEQFF. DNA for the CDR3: TGTGCCAGCAGCTTCGGGACTATCCAGCTACTCAATGAGCAGTTCTTC.

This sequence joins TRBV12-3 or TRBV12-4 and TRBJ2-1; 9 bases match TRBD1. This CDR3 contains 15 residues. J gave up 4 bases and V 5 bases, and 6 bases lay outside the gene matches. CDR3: CASSPGTGSYNEQFF. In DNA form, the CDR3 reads TGTGCCAGCAGTCCCGGGACAGGGAGTTACAATGAGCAGTTCTTC.

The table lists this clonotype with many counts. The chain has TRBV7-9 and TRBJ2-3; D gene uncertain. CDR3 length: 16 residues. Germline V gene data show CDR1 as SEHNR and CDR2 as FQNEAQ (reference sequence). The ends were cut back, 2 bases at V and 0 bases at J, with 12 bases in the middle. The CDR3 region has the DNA TGTGCCAGCAGCTTAAGGATGGGCGGCAGCACAGATACGCAGTATTTT. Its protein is CASSLRMGGSTDTQYF.

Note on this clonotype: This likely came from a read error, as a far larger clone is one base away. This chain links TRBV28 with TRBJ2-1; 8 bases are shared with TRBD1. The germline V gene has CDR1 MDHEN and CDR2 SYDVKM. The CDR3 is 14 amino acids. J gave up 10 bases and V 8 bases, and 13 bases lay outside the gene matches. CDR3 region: CASRGTGGSYEQFF. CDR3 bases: TGTGCCAGCCGCGGCACAGGGGGTTCCTACGAGCAGTTCTTC.

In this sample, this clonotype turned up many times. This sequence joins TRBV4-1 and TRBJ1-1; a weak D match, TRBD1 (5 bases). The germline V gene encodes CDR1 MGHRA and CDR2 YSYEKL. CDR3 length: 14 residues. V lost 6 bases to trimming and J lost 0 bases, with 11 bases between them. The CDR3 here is CASRGVLMNTEAFF. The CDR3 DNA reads TGCGCCAGCAGAGGGGTTTTGATGAACACTGAAGCTTTCTTT.

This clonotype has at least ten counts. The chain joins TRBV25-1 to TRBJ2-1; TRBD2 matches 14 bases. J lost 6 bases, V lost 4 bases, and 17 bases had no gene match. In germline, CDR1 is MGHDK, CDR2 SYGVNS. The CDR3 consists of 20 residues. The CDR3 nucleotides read TGTGCCAGCAGTGCATGGGGGACTAGCGGGAGAGTAACTTCCATCAATGAGCAGTTCTTC. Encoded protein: CASSAWGTSGRVTSINEQFF. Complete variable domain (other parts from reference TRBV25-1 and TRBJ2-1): EADIYQTPRYLVIGTGKKITLECSQTMGHDKMYWYQQDPGMELHLIHYSYGVNSTEKGDLSSESTVSRIRTEHFPLTLESARPSHTSQYLCASSAWGTSGRVTSINEQFFGPGTRLTVL.

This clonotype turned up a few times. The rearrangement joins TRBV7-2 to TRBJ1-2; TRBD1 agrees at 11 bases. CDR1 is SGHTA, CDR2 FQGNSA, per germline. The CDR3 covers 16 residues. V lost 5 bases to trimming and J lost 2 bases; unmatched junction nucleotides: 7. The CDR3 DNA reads TGTGCCAGCAGCAGAAGGACAGGGGGCGGAAACTATGGCTACACCTTC. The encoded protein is CASSRRTGGGNYGYTF. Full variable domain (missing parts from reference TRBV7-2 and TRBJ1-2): GAGVSQSPSNKVTEKGKDVELRCDPISGHTALYWYRQSLGQGLEFLIYFQGNSAPDKSGLPSDRFSAERTGGSVSTLTIQRTQQEDSAVYLCASSRRTGGGNYGYTFGSGTRLTVV.

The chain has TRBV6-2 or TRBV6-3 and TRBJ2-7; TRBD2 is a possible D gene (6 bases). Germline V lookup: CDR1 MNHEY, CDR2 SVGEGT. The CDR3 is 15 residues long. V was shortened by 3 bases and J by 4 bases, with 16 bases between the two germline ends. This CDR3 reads CASSYQVSGGYEQYF. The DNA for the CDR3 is TGTGCCAGCAGTTATCAGGTTAGCGGAGGATACGAGCAGTACTTC.

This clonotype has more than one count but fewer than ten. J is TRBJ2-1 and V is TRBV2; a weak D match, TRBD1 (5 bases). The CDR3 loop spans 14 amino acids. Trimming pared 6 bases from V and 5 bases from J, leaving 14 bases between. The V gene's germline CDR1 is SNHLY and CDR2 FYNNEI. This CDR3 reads CASRDAAGNNEQFF. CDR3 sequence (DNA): TGTGCCAGCAGGGACGCGGCAGGGAACAATGAGCAGTTCTTC. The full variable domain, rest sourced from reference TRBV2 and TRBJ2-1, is EPEVTQTPSHQVTQMGQEVILRCVPISNHLYFYWYRQILGQKVEFLVSFYNNEISEKSEIFDDQFSVERPDGSNFTLKIRSTKLEDSAMYFCASRDAAGNNEQFFGPGTRLTVL.

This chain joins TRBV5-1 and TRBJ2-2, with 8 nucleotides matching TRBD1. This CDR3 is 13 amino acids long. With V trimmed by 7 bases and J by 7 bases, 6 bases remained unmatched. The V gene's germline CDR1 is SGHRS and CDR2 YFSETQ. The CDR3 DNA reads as TGCGCCAGCGACGCTACAGGGGGCGGGGAGCTGTTTTTT. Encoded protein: CASDATGGGELFF.

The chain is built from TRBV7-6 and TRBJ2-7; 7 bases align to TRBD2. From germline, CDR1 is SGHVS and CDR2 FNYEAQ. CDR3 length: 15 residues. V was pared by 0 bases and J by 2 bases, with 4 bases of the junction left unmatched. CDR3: CASSLASGVAYEQYF. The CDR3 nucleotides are TGTGCCAGCAGCTTAGCAAGCGGGGTGGCCTACGAGCAGTACTTC.

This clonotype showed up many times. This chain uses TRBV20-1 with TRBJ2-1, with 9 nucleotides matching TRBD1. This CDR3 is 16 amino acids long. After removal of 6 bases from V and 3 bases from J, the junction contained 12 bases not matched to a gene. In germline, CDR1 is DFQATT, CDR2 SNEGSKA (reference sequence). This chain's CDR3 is CSAPKPGTGSYNEQFF. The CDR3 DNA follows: TGCAGTGCCCCCAAACCCGGGACAGGGAGCTACAATGAGCAGTTCTTC.

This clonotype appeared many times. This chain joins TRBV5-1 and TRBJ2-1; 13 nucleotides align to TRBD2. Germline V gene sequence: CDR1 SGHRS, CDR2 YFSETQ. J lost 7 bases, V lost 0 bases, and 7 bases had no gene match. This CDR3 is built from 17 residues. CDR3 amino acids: CASSLGRTSGGLNEQFF. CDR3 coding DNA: TGCGCCAGCAGCTTGGGGCGGACTAGCGGGGGACTAAATGAGCAGTTCTTC. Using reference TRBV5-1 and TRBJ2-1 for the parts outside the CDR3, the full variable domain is KAGVTQTPRYLIKTRGQQVTLSCSPISGHRSVSWYQQTPGQGLQFLFEYFSETQRNKGNFPGRFSGRQFSNSRSEMNVSTLELGDSALYLCASSLGRTSGGLNEQFFGPGTRLTVL.

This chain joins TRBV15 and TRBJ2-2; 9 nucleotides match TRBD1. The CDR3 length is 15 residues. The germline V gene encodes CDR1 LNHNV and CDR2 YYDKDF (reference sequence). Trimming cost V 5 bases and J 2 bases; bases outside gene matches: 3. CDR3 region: CATSGQGRNTGELFF. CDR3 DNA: TGTGCCACCAGCGGACAGGGGAGAAACACCGGGGAGCTGTTTTTT.

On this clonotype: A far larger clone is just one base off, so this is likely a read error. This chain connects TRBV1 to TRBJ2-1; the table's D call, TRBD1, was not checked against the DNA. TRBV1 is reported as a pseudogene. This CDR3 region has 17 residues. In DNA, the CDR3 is TGCGCCAGCAGCCAAGATTCCGACTCCTATCAGGGCGATGAGCAGTTCTTC. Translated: CASSQDSDSYQGDEQFF.

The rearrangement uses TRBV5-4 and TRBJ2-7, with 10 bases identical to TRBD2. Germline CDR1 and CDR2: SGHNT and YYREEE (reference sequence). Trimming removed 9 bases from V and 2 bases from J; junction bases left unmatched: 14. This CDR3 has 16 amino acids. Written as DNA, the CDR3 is TGTGCCACCAACTCTGCTAGCGGGGGTCGAACCTACGAGCAGTACTTC. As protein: CATNSASGGRTYEQYF.

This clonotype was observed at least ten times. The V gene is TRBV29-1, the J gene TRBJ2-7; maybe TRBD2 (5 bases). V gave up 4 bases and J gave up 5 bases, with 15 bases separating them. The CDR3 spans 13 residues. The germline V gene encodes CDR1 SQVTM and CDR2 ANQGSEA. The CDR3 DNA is TGCAGCGTTGCGTCCGGGGATGCCAACGAGCAGTACTTC. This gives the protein CSVASGDANEQYF.

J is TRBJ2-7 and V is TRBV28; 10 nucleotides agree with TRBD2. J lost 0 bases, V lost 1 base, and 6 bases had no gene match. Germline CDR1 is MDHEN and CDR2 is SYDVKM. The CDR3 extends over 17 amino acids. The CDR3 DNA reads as TGTGCCAGCAGTTTATCTCGGACTAGCGGTAGCTCCTACGAGCAGTACTTC. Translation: CASSLSRTSGSSYEQYF.

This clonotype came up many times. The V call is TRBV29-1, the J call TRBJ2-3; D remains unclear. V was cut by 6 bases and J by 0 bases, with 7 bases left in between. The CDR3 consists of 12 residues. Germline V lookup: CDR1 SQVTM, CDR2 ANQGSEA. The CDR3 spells CSVDASTDTQYF. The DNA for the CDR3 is TGCAGCGTGGATGCTAGCACAGATACGCAGTATTTT.

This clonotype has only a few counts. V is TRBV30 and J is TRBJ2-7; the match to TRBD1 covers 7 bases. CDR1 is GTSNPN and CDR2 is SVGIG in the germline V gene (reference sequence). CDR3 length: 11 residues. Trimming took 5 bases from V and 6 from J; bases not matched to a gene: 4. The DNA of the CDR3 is TGTGCCTGGGGAAGACAGGGCGAGCAGTACTTC. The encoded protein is CAWGRQGEQYF.

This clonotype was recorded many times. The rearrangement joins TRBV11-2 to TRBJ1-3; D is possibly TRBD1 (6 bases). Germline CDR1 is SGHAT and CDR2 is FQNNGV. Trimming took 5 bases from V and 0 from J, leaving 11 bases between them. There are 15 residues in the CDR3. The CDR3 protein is CASSVNRVSGNTIYF. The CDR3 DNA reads TGTGCCAGCAGCGTGAACAGGGTCTCTGGAAACACCATATATTTT.

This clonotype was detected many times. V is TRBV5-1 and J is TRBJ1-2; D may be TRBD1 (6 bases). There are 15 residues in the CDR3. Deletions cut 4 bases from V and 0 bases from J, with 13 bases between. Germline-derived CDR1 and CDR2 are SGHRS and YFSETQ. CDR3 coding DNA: TGCGCCAGCAGCAATTCCGGGACAACTAACTATGGCTACACCTTC. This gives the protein CASSNSGTTNYGYTF.

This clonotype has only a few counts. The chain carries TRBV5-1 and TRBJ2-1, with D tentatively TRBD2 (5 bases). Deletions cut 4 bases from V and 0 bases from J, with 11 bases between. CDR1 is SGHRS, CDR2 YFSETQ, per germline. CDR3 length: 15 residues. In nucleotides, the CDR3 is TGCGCCAGCAGCAGGACGACTACCTCCTACAATGAGCAGTTCTTC. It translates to CASSRTTTSYNEQFF.

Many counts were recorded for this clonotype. The CDR3 spells CASSSGMDYEQYF. The CDR3 DNA is TGTGCCAGCTCGTCCGGGATGGACTACGAGCAGTACTTC. The chain joins TRBV18 to TRBJ2-7, with D possibly matching TRBD2 (5 bases). Looked up from germline, CDR1 is KGHSH and CDR2 is LQKENI. CDR3 length equals 13 residues. Trimming took 6 bases from V and 3 from J, leaving 12 bases between them.

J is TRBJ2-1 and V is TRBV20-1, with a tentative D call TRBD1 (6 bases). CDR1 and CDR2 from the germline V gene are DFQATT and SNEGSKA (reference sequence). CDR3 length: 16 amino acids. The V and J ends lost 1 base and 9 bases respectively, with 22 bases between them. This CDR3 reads CSARGGHTGADSEQFF. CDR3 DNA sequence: TGCAGTGCTAGAGGGGGACATACCGGGGCGGATAGTGAGCAGTTCTTC.